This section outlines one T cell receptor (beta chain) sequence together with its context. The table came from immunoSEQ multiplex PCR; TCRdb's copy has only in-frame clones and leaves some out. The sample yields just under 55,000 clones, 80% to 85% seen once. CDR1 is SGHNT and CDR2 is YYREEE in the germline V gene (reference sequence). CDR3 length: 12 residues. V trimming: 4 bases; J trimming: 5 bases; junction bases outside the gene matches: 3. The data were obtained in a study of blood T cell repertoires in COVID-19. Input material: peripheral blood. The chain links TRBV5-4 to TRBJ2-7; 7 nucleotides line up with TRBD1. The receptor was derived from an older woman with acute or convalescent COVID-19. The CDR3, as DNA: TGTGCCAGCAGCCTAACAGGGGACGAGCAGTACTTC. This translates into CASSLTGDEQYF.